This T cell receptor beta chain was captured by sequencing in a study of blood T cells in healthy people across ages. Together with a sample-barcoded 5' primer, a J-beta primer mix was included in a second PCR lasting roughly 6 to 12 cycles. TCRdb analysed the 5' RACE reads with MiXCR anew, one entry per CDR3 protein. The table includes nearly 800,000 distinct CDR3 sequences, about 25% detected once. This CDR3 has 13 residues. The sample also formed part of further work on T cells of mothers and their children. As reported in that work: The overlap seen between related mothers and children slightly exceeded that of unrelated pairs, though not significantly.

The chain is built from TRBV21-1 and TRBJ2-5; TRBD1, as called in the table, went unchecked against the DNA. TRBV21-1 is designated a pseudogene. Sequenced sample: blood. This receptor was taken from a boy aged 10-17 years in good health. The DNA for the CDR3 is TGTGCCAGCATCCCGCGGGGGCGCGGGGCCCAGTACTTC. Protein sequence: CASIPRGRGAQYF.